This T cell receptor beta chain was identified during a study of blood T cell repertoires in COVID-19. Study-wide context: The United States, Italy and Spain were the sources of the acute and convalescent COVID-19 samples. The analysed material was cDNA or gDNA that came from T cells, B-cell-depleted T cells, or PBMCs.

In germline, CDR1 is SGHNT, CDR2 YYREEE (reference sequence). The CDR3 covers 15 residues. V dropped 1 base and J dropped 3; count of bases not matched to a gene: 4. The data were produced by immunoSEQ multiplex PCR, yet TCRdb's version contains in-frame clones alone and is incomplete. The data show more than 80,000 clones, about 83% seen once. The source material was peripheral blood. The receptor's source is a woman in her sixties or seventies with acute or convalescent COVID-19. V and J are TRBV5-4 and TRBJ1-1; 9 nucleotides align to TRBD1. The CDR3 is CASSLTGGGDTEAFF. In DNA, the CDR3 is TGTGCCAGCAGCTTGACAGGGGGCGGAGACACTGAAGCTTTCTTT.